This entry lists 5 T cell receptor beta chains sequenced from one sample in a study of blood T cells in healthy people across ages. Next came a second PCR, run for about 7 to 12 cycles, which used a sample-barcoded 5' primer along with a J-beta primer mix. TCRdb processed the 5' RACE reads anew with MiXCR; each CDR3 protein has one entry. The repertoire includes around 520,000 distinct CDR3 sequences, roughly a quarter of them detected once, and about 3.9% sits in the top ten. These records were also assigned to another study, of T cells of mothers and their children.

What was sequenced was blood. These receptors were collected from a boy aged 2 to 9 in good health.

This sequence joins TRBV5-6 and TRBJ2-5; 14 bases are shared with TRBD2. Looked up from germline, CDR1 is SGHDT and CDR2 is YYEEEE. After removal of 4 bases from V and 4 bases from J, the junction contained 6 bases not matched to a gene. CDR3 length: 16 residues. This chain's CDR3 is CASSMTSGRAGETQYF. Written as DNA, the CDR3 is TGTGCCAGCAGCATGACTAGCGGGAGGGCCGGAGAGACCCAGTACTTC.

This sequence joins TRBV20-1 and TRBJ2-1; D possibly matches TRBD1 or TRBD2 (5 bases each). Germline V CDR1 and CDR2: DFQATT, SNEGSKA (reference sequence). This CDR3 comprises 15 residues. V shed 0 bases and J shed 3 bases, with 12 bases lying between them. CDR3 DNA: TGCAGTGCTAGAGATGCCCGGGGCGACTACAATGAGCAGTTCTTC. Translation: CSARDARGDYNEQFF.

This clonotype was observed a handful of times. The gene calls are TRBV7-9 and TRBJ1-6; D gene uncertain. Trimming stripped 4 bases from V and 8 bases from J, with 6 bases between. The CDR3 is 12 residues long. CDR1 SEHNR and CDR2 FQNEAQ come from the germline V gene (reference sequence). The CDR3 DNA is TGTGCCAGCAGCTATACGTATTCACCCCTCCACTTT. Translating gives CASSYTYSPLHF.

In this sample, this clonotype turned up a few times. The V call is TRBV7-9, the J call TRBJ2-5; either TRBD1 or TRBD2 may fit D (5 bases each). The CDR3 is made up of 14 amino acids. CDR1 and CDR2 from the germline V gene are SEHNR and FQNEAQ (reference sequence). V lost 1 base and J 6 bases, leaving 12 bases between the germline ends. The CDR3 bases are TGTGCCAGCAGCTTAGATGGGGGAGTGAAGACCCAGTACTTC. Translating gives CASSLDGGVKTQYF.

Only a few counts were recorded for this clonotype. J is TRBJ1-5 and V is TRBV27; no definite D call. This CDR3 is 15 amino acids long. The V end was cut by 2 bases, the J end by 2 bases, with 10 bases between. In germline, CDR1 is MNHEY, CDR2 SMNVEV (reference sequence). The CDR3 DNA sequence: TGTGCCAGCAGTTTAGGGTTGACCCGCAATCAGCCCCAGCATTTT. It translates to CASSLGLTRNQPQHF.